The 25 T cell receptor beta chains listed next were all sequenced from one sample in a study of T cell repertoires in cytomegalovirus infection. MiXCR was run by TCRdb on the reads, yielding one entry per CDR3 protein. The sample contains roughly 230,000 distinct CDR3 sequences, approximately 15% of which appear only once. Sequencing input: CD8+ T cells from PBMCs. The receptors here all came from a human donor in good health (CMV status not recorded). Some clones in this sample may be carry-over from other donors' samples.

This clonotype was detected many times. The chain employs TRBV7-2 and TRBJ2-4, with a possible D match to TRBD1 (6 bases). V was trimmed by 1 base and J by 0 bases, leaving 16 bases between them. Germline assignment: CDR1 SGHTA and CDR2 FQGNSA. The CDR3 totals 18 residues. The CDR3 loop reads CASSLEHEGQLAKNIQYF. For the CDR3, the DNA is TGTGCCAGCAGCTTAGAGCACGAAGGACAGCTAGCCAAAAACATTCAGTACTTC. Looking up the rest from reference TRBV7-2 and TRBJ2-4 gives the full variable domain: GAGVSQSPSNKVTEKGKDVELRCDPISGHTALYWYRQSLGQGLEFLIYFQGNSAPDKSGLPSDRFSAERTGGSVSTLTIQRTQQEDSAVYLCASSLEHEGQLAKNIQYFGAGTRLSVL.

This clonotype has a handful of counts. This chain connects TRBV28 to TRBJ2-7, with D unclear. CDR1 and CDR2 (germline): MDHEN, SYDVKM. Trimming removed 5 bases at V and 5 bases at J, with 4 bases between. CDR3 length: 10 residues. The CDR3 DNA reads as TGTGCCAGCAGTCTACACGAGCAGTACTTC. It encodes CASSLHEQYF.

This clonotype was seen repeatedly, ten times or more. This chain joins TRBV7-9 and TRBJ2-7; the match to TRBD1 covers 7 bases. The CDR3 has 16 amino acids. V dropped 5 bases and J dropped 3; count of bases not matched to a gene: 13. Germline CDR1 SEHNR, CDR2 FQNEAQ (reference sequence). CDR3 DNA: TGTGCCAGCAGCCCGAGTTTTGGACAGGAGATCTACGAGCAGTACTTC. Residues: CASSPSFGQEIYEQYF.

This clonotype was picked up a small number of times. The V gene is TRBV2, the J gene TRBJ2-7; D possibly corresponds to TRBD1 (6 bases). This CDR3 is 12 amino acids long. Trimming took 6 bases from V and 3 from J, leaving 9 bases between them. Per the germline V gene, CDR1 is SNHLY and CDR2 is FYNNEI. CDR3 protein: CASSDRIYEQYF. The CDR3 nucleotides are TGTGCCAGCAGCGACAGGATCTACGAGCAGTACTTC.

This clonotype occurred many times. The chain recombines TRBV2 with TRBJ2-5; 9 bases map to TRBD1. CDR3 length equals 15 residues. Germline CDR1 SNHLY, CDR2 FYNNEI. V lost 6 bases, J lost 5 bases, and 10 bases stayed unmatched. CDR3 DNA: TGTGCCAGCAGCGATCCGGGACAGGGCAGGGAGACCCAGTACTTC. This translates into CASSDPGQGRETQYF.

This clonotype came up once. This chain uses TRBV6-2 or TRBV6-3 with TRBJ1-2, with D unresolved. The CDR3 spans 14 residues. CDR1 and CDR2 (germline): MNHEY, SVGEGT. Trimming removed 4 bases at V and 4 bases at J, with 13 bases between. The CDR3 DNA reads TGTGCCAGCAGTTCGCCGGGGATCACCTATGGCTACACCTTC. Residues: CASSSPGITYGYTF.

This clonotype occurred a few times. The rearrangement links TRBV20-1 to TRBJ2-5, with D maybe TRBD1 (5 bases). CDR1 is DFQATT and CDR2 is SNEGSKA in the germline V gene (reference sequence). The V gene lost 2 bases and the J gene lost 0 bases, with 19 bases spanning the gap. The CDR3 is 17 residues long. The CDR3, as DNA: TGCAGTGCTAGACCAGTTCGACAGACAACTTACCAAGAGACCCAGTACTTC. This translates into CSARPVRQTTYQETQYF.

The chain recombines TRBV28 with TRBJ2-7, with 9 bases fitting TRBD1. CDR1 MDHEN and CDR2 SYDVKM come from the germline V gene. The CDR3 has 18 residues. Trimming cost V 1 base and J 0 bases; bases outside gene matches: 10. CDR3 in amino acids: CASSLFWGQGVSSYEQYF. For the CDR3, the DNA is TGTGCCAGCAGTTTATTCTGGGGACAGGGCGTAAGCTCCTACGAGCAGTACTTC.

The table lists this clonotype with a few counts. The chain carries TRBV28 and TRBJ1-1; D unclear. From germline, CDR1 is MDHEN and CDR2 SYDVKM. The CDR3 loop spans 11 amino acids. Trimming stripped 6 bases from V and 7 bases from J, with 9 bases between. CDR3 nucleotide sequence: TGTGCCAGCAGGATGACGAATGAAGCTTTCTTT. It yields the protein CASRMTNEAFF.

The chain links TRBV5-5 to TRBJ2-7; 8 nucleotides line up with TRBD1. The trim removed 0 bases at V and 3 bases at J, leaving 5 bases unmatched. The CDR3 runs to 15 residues. CDR1 SGHKS and CDR2 YYEKEE come from the germline V gene (reference sequence). CDR3 residues: CASSLVRTGIYEQYF. CDR3 bases: TGTGCCAGCAGCTTGGTCCGGACAGGGATCTACGAGCAGTACTTC.

The J gene is TRBJ1-1, the V gene TRBV19; D ambiguous. V shed 3 bases and J shed 1 base, with 6 bases lying between them. The CDR3 contains 13 residues. Looked up from germline, CDR1 is LNHDA and CDR2 is SQIVND (reference sequence). In DNA form, the CDR3 reads TGTGCCAGTAGTATTTCGGCGAACACTGAAGCTTTCTTT. This codes for CASSISANTEAFF.

This clonotype turned up a few times. The chain carries TRBV10-2 and TRBJ2-1; TRBD2 matches at 8 bases. The trim removed 6 bases at V and 4 bases at J, leaving 8 bases unmatched. This CDR3 has 15 amino acids. Per the germline V gene, CDR1 is WSHSY and CDR2 is SAAADI. As DNA, the CDR3 is TGCGCCAGCAGGGGAATGGAGCGGGGGTACAATGAGCAGTTCTTC. Translation: CASRGMERGYNEQFF.

On this clonotype itself: This sequence may be a read error, since a much larger clone differs from it by one base. The chain has TRBV6-5 and TRBJ2-5; D remains ambiguous. V gave up 7 bases and J gave up 2 bases, with 5 bases separating them. CDR1 and CDR2 from the germline V gene are MNHEY and SVGAGI. The CDR3 has 11 amino acids. The CDR3 DNA reads as TGTGCCAGCAACCGTCAAGAGACCCAGTACTTC. This translates into CASNRQETQYF.

This clonotype appeared many times. The chain has TRBV7-2 and TRBJ2-3; 7 bases line up with TRBD1. The CDR3 spans 17 residues. From germline, CDR1 is SGHTA and CDR2 FQGNSA. The V gene end was trimmed by 4 bases and the J gene end by 2 bases; junction bases not matched to a gene: 12. CDR3 coding DNA: TGTGCCAGCAGCTCCGGGCATGACAGGGATCACACAGATACGCAGTATTTT. Its protein product is CASSSGHDRDHTDTQYF.

V usage is TRBV27 and J usage is TRBJ2-5; 7 bases agree with TRBD1. CDR1 is MNHEY, CDR2 SMNVEV, per germline (reference sequence). The CDR3 length is 14 residues. V shed 5 bases and J 3 bases; nucleotides not matched to a gene: 6. CDR3 DNA sequence: TGTGCCAGCAGTAGACAGGGAAGTGAAGAGACCCAGTACTTC. Encoded protein: CASSRQGSEETQYF.

The genes are TRBV2 and TRBJ2-7; TRBD1 agrees at 10 bases. The CDR3 loop spans 14 amino acids. V trimming: 4 bases; J trimming: 3 bases; junction bases outside the gene matches: 3. Germline-derived CDR1 and CDR2 are SNHLY and FYNNEI. The CDR3 DNA reads as TGTGCCAGCAGTGGGACAGGGGGAAACTACGAGCAGTACTTC. This translates into CASSGTGGNYEQYF. Combining the CDR3 with reference TRBV2 and TRBJ2-7 gives the whole variable domain EPEVTQTPSHQVTQMGQEVILRCVPISNHLYFYWYRQILGQKVEFLVSFYNNEISEKSEIFDDQFSVERPDGSNFTLKIRSTKLEDSAMYFCASSGTGGNYEQYFGPGTRLTVT.

This clonotype has more than one count but fewer than ten. The chain couples TRBV6-6 to TRBJ1-5; D possibly corresponds to TRBD1 (5 bases). Trimming removed 6 bases at V and 5 bases at J, with 14 bases between. The CDR3 consists of 14 residues. Germline V CDR1 and CDR2: MNHNY, SVGAGI (reference sequence). The CDR3 DNA follows: TGTGCCAGCAGGGACCGGGACGTAGATCAGCCCCAGCATTTT. Translating it yields CASRDRDVDQPQHF.

This clonotype turned up a few times. This chain joins TRBV7-3 and TRBJ2-1; 8 nucleotides match TRBD2. Germline trimming cut 2 bases from V and 2 bases from J; bases unmatched to any gene: 2. Germline assignment: CDR1 SGHTA and CDR2 FQGTGA. The CDR3 loop spans 15 amino acids. In nucleotides, the CDR3 is TGTGCCAGCAGCTTAGAAGCGGGGGCCTACAATGAGCAGTTCTTC. Protein product: CASSLEAGAYNEQFF.

This clonotype was seen at least ten times. The chain combines TRBV7-8 with TRBJ1-5; TRBD1 aligns across 12 bases. CDR1 SGHVS and CDR2 FQNEAQ come from the germline V gene. Trimming at V came to 5 bases and at J to 2 bases, leaving 7 bases not matched to a gene. CDR3 length equals 17 residues. The CDR3 region is CASSRDRGLIGNQPQHF. CDR3 bases: TGTGCCAGCAGCAGGGACAGGGGGCTAATTGGCAATCAGCCCCAGCATTTT.

The rearrangement uses TRBV2 and TRBJ1-5, with D possibly matching TRBD1 (5 bases). Germline CDR1 is SNHLY and CDR2 is FYNNEI. The CDR3 covers 16 residues. Trimming removed 7 bases at V and 4 bases at J, with 20 bases between. The CDR3 spells CASTGRRDRANQPQHF. CDR3 coding DNA: TGTGCCAGCACCGGACGCCGAGACAGAGCGAATCAGCCCCAGCATTTT.

In its sample, this clonotype was seen a few times. J is TRBJ1-5 and V is TRBV27; D remains unclear. The germline V and J ends were trimmed by 7 bases and 1 base, with 11 bases remaining between them. Germline V gives CDR1 MNHEY, CDR2 SMNVEV (reference sequence). The CDR3 contains 14 residues. As DNA, the CDR3 is TGTGCCAGCAAGTCTGGAGGGAGCAATCAGCCCCAGCATTTT. Amino acid sequence: CASKSGGSNQPQHF.

This clonotype was seen only a few times. The V gene is TRBV20-1, the J gene TRBJ1-5; D is ambiguous. V lost 6 bases and J 2 bases, leaving 14 bases between the germline ends. The germline gives CDR1 DFQATT, CDR2 SNEGSKA (reference sequence). The CDR3 has 14 residues. The CDR3 is CSARVRQGNQPQHF. CDR3 in DNA: TGCAGTGCCCGGGTCAGACAAGGCAATCAGCCCCAGCATTTT.

This chain connects TRBV2 to TRBJ2-7; 11 bases are a match to TRBD1. The germline V gene has CDR1 SNHLY and CDR2 FYNNEI. J lost 3 bases, V lost 7 bases, and 5 bases had no gene match. The CDR3 extends over 14 amino acids. The CDR3 sequence: CASNGQGAHYEQYF. Here the CDR3 DNA reads TGTGCCAGCAATGGACAGGGGGCCCACTACGAGCAGTACTTC.

As concerns this clonotype: The junction does not match germline at one end; this may be a read error. The genes are TRBV11-2 and TRBJ1-1, with TRBD1 as a possible D gene (5 bases). The CDR3 covers 13 residues. Germline values: CDR1 SGHAT, CDR2 FQNNGV. As DNA, the CDR3 is TGTGCCAGCAGCGCGGGGACCCTGGAGATAGCTCTCTTT. Translation gives CASSAGTLEIALF.

For this clonotype: The germline gene is not matched at one end of the junction; a read error may be the cause. The chain employs TRBV29-1 and TRBJ2-5; D may be TRBD1 (5 bases). CDR1 and CDR2 from the germline V gene are SQVTM and ANQGSEA. This CDR3 has 13 amino acids. CDR3: CSESDGQQETQNF. CDR3 DNA: TGCAGCGAATCCGACGGACAACAAGAGACCCAGAACTTC.